This TCR beta chain is from a study of T-cell reconstitution after alpha-beta-depleted transplantation in children. Overall study findings and caveats: Expanded graft clones numbering several hundred reportedly gave rise to alpha-beta T cells about two months after transplant.

As for this clonotype: What it binds is unknown.

The library targeted TCRbeta and was prepared with unique molecular identifiers. TCRdb reanalysed the PCR reads using MiXCR and keeps one entry per CDR3 protein. The sample contains about 980,000 distinct CDR3 sequences, roughly 31% of which appear only once. CDR1 is SGHRS and CDR2 is YFSETQ in the germline V gene. The V segment lost 0 bases and the J segment 4 bases; nucleotides outside the gene matches: 10. The CDR3 consists of 17 residues. This sample comprised PBMCs, mostly from graft donor cells, obtained 360 days after TCRalphabeta/CD19-depleted stem cell transplant. The clonotype was recovered from a boy under two years old who had a stem cell transplant for SCID, so the T cells may come from the graft donor. The rearrangement uses TRBV5-1 and TRBJ2-3, with 8 bases that match TRBD2. The CDR3 coding sequence is TGCGCCAGCAGCTTGGCCGGTGGTAGCGGGGCTTCAGATACGCAGTATTTT. It specifies CASSLAGGSGASDTQYF.